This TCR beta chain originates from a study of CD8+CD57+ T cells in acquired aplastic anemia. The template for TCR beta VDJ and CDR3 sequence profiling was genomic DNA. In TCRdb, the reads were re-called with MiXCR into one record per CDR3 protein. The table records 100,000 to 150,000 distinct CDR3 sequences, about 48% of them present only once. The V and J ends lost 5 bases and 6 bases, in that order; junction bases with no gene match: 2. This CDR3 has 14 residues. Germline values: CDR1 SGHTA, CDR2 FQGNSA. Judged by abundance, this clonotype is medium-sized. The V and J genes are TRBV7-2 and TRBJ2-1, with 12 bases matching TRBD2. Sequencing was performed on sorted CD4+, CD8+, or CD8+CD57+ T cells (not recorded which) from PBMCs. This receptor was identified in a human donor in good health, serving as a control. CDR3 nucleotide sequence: TGTGCCAGCAGCAGGACTAGCGGGATCAATGAGCAGTTCTTC. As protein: CASSRTSGINEQFF.